This TCR beta chain comes out of a study of cytomegalovirus exposure and HLA in healthy donors (dated by TCRdb to the late 2010s). Study-level background: In an earlier analysis of 587 of the donors, 250 to 350 Gb of sequence data and just under 120 million unique TCR beta sequences from 150 million to 200 million T cells were reported. Because of strong linkage in the cohort, roughly five DR-DQ haplotypes were treated as single units for association and clustering. An early release covering around 630 HLA-typed donors comprised 250 to 350 gigabases of sequencing data and around 80 million unique TCR sequences. Among roughly 400 genotyped donors of the cohort, an average of approximately 200,000 unique TCR beta nucleotide sequences was sequenced per donor, of which roughly 18% were non-productive. The study profiled the T cell repertoires of about 720 subjects by immunosequencing and related them to cytomegalovirus serostatus. The study aimed to test whether cataloging public T cell receptors could reveal signatures of past pathogen exposure. A later genetic analysis used genome-wide SNP genotypes for 398 of the 666 donors, treating that subset as a discovery cohort. To study patterns of TCR occurrence, a later analysis re-analyzed previously published TCR beta repertoires from several hundred donors and added high-resolution HLA genotyping. Class I and class II HLA loci were covered by the typing at four-digit resolution. Typing coverage differed by locus: A, B, C, DRB1 and DQB1 were typed in about 620-630 donors, DQA1 in about 500, DPA1 in 600 to 610, and DPB1 in 450 to 490. Among the approximately 420 genotyped donors, about 85% belonged to the genetic ancestry cluster associated with self-reported Caucasian donors. Donor age, sex, ethnicity and CMV serostatus were compiled together with the repertoire data. High-throughput TCR immunosequencing, statistical association of individual TCRs with disease status, and machine learning were combined to predict cytomegalovirus infection status. A separate validation cohort of roughly 110 different subjects was used in addition to the roughly 620-subject first cohort. In the later analysis, no new phenotypic data were used to find candidate immune exposures; instead, reliance was placed on TCR beta sequences and their occurrence across donors. Every discovery cohort repertoire had been produced on one sequencing platform. To decide whether each TCR beta V gene segment behaved as functional or pseudogenic, an earlier analysis of fewer than 750 of the donors relied on high-throughput TCR beta sequencing. Paper-wide results and their limitations: According to a later analysis, most CMV-associated TCR beta chains appeared to be HLA-restricted, and the HLA associations seemed to be driven largely by CMV exposure. A further reported finding was that TCR beta sequences accurately predicted the HLA-A and HLA-B alleles for most subjects in the first cohort. Sequencing depth was assumed to be roughly uniform across donors in the presence/absence analyses, though that assumption may not hold. A later genetic analysis reported fewer N-insertions in productive TCRs among donors in an Asian-associated ancestry cluster than the roughly 700-donor mean. Only TCR beta chains were sequenced in this cohort, and the absence of alpha or paired-chain data limited detectable features. Roughly 15 rarely observed V segments, including chromosome 9 orphons, were excluded from the earlier analysis of about 610 of the donors because counts were too low. A later analysis found that HLA-associated TCR beta chains were more clonally expanded and had lower generation probabilities than equally common non-associated chains. Because some donors lacked HLA typing at each locus, the association tests relied only on the typed subset. A group of highly shared sequence variants was considered likely to be a technical artifact of the sequencing pipeline. Assigning TCR associations to individual alleles was difficult when HLA alleles, especially DR and DQ, strongly co-occurred. The classifier was reported to diagnose cytomegalovirus status with high specificity and sensitivity in both the original and validation cohorts. A later genetic analysis associated a missense DCLRE1C variant with V-gene and J-gene trimming of TCR beta chains, and an independent cohort replicated the association. Most TCR sequences were observed very rarely across donors, whereas some public TCRs were present in many individuals. In vitro tests confirmed that a few of the cytomegalovirus-associated TCR beta chains recognize cytomegalovirus antigens. Several of the top co-occurrence clusters appeared to be linked to parvovirus B19, influenza, CMV and Epstein-Barr virus, according to a later analysis. According to a later analysis, TCR association rates differed among HLA loci, with DRB1 alleles showing the most associated TCRs and HLA-C alleles showing the fewest. Immune exposure information for the cohort was limited to CMV serostatus. The authors suggested that the approach could potentially be extended to other disease states and immunological phenotypes. In an earlier analysis of about 550 of the donors, most TCR beta V segments were observed in productive rearrangements about 87% or about 30% of the time, broadly matching IMGT annotations. At a false discovery rate of 0.05, a later analysis linked approximately 18,000 TCR beta sequences to specific HLA alleles. In the study, 164 TCR beta chains were listed as associated with cytomegalovirus. Correlated functional status among segregating V segments might reflect linkage disequilibrium, but an unknown experimental factor could not be ruled out. Some IMGT-functional V segments, including TRBV6-2 and TRBV6-3, could not be told apart with the 87-base-pair reads, so those segments were excluded.

The cohort comprised 710 or so healthy bone marrow donors. At the time of sampling, every cohort member was nominally healthy, though immune exposures that went unrecorded were likely present. The donor was CMV seropositive and belonged to the group of 250 to 300 seropositive cohort members. Each donor provided a peripheral blood sample, and peripheral blood mononuclear cells were used for TCR beta sequencing. Genomic DNA extraction from the blood cell samples was performed with the Qiagen DNeasy Blood Extraction Kit. The germline V gene encodes CDR1 MNHEY and CDR2 SMNVEV (reference sequence). The CDR3 runs 15 amino acids, cysteine and phenylalanine included. Kept here is only the CDR3 DNA, which spans 45 bases and is read in frame from base 1. V is pared back by 3 bases and J by 1 base, with 12 bases lying between the germline termini. The protocol used for the library was the immunoSEQ multiplex PCR assay. The multiplex PCR relied on a mix of 60 forward primers for TCR Vbeta segments and 13 reverse primers for TCR Jbeta segments. The CDR3 region of rearranged TCR beta genes was amplified from genomic DNA by a multiplex PCR assay. Amplified TCR beta libraries were sequenced as 87-base-pair reads on the Illumina HiSeq System. The study's own analysis went as follows. Across the roughly 600 repertoires, a later analysis counted tens of millions of unique TCR beta chains, approximately 10 million of which were shared by at least two donors. A nearest-neighbor algorithm error-corrected the raw reads and collapsed the reads into unique sequences, merging closely related sequences to remove PCR and sequencing errors. V, D and J gene segments were assigned by aligning CDR3 sequences to IMGT reference sequences. For a sequence to be retained, at least a six-nucleotide match to both a V gene segment and a J gene segment was required. Rearrangements were classified as productive when the CDR3 lacked stop codons and remained in frame with V and J, and all other rearrangements were classified as non-productive. Following IMGT convention, CDR3 was defined as the stretch from the second conserved V-encoded cysteine to the conserved J-encoded phenylalanine. The earlier analysis of fewer than 700 of the donors excluded sequences that lacked an unambiguous match to a single V gene segment. An earlier analysis of 587 of the donors classified V segments as functional when productive rearrangements were above 56.7% and as segregating when the standard deviation between donors was above 5%. A statistical classification framework was developed to diagnose cytomegalovirus status using the catalog of TCR beta chain sequences. A later analysis assigned V and J genes by comparing TCR nucleotide sequences with IMGT/GENE-DB human TR gene sequences. A later analysis assigned CDR3 sequences and most-parsimonious VDJ recombination scenarios with the TCRdist pipeline. A later analysis defined each TCR beta chain by its CDR3 amino acid sequence plus V-gene family, and excluded reads lacking a unique V-gene family. To address suspected cross-contamination and a sequencing artifact, a later analysis removed several hundred highly shared, low-generation-probability nucleotide sequences. For each public chain, a later analysis derived a clonal expansion index from normalized ranks of inferred template counts within each repertoire. In a later analysis, generation probabilities were computed with a VDJ recombination model fitted to out-of-frame rearrangements, and the resulting probabilities were checked against IGoR. In a later analysis, TCR-TCR, TCR-HLA and TCR-CMV co-occurrence was scored with hypergeometric tests, and a repertoire-size bias correction was applied to TCR pairs. In a later analysis, false discovery rates were estimated by permuting HLA or CMV assignments 20 times. In a later analysis, co-occurring TCRs were grouped with DBSCAN, and TCRdist sequence similarity was added when clustering was performed within HLA-allele-positive subsets. Co-occurrence clustering excluded repertoires with fewer than 30,000 or more than 120,000 public chains, plus five with anomalous nucleotide sharing. Not all clones reach the TCRdb copy of this immuneACCESS table, which keeps in-frame sequences only. Checked studies attribute under half of the gap to unresolved V genes and leave the rest unexplained. V and J calls plus clone size are reproduced from that table; the DNA served to infer D and trimming. The sample table shows 250,000 to 350,000 clones, and more than 80% are seen once. Of the sample, roughly 4% is held by the ten largest clones.

Comment on this clone: What antigen it recognizes has not been identified. No base quality values were provided; no much bigger clone lies one nucleotide off.

The source is a man aged 40-49 years in good health and CMV-seropositive. The rearranged segments are TRBV27 and TRBJ1-1, with the D gene not confidently named. The sample was PBMCs. CDR3 region: CASSFLGSSNTEAFF. The sequenced DNA: TGTGCCAGCAGTTTTTTGGGCAGCTCGAACACTGAAGCTTTCTTT.